This TCR beta chain is drawn from a study of early T cells in non-severe SARS-CoV-2 infection. Background on the study: RNA in bulk from unsorted whole blood was sequenced, and chains were unpaired. Study results and limitations: A preference for anti-spike CD8 responses marked VDJdb matching, which missed private and CD4 specificities.

Attachment of unique molecular identifiers to individual cDNA molecules was performed. TCRdb reanalysed the 5' RACE reads using MiXCR and keeps one entry per CDR3 protein. The sample consists of about 64,000 distinct CDR3 sequences, 20% of them appearing once. V lost 4 bases to trimming and J lost 4 bases; unmatched junction nucleotides: 6. CDR1 ENHRY and CDR2 SYGVKD come from the germline V gene. The CDR3 covers 14 residues. This clonotype has more than one count but fewer than ten. Antigen: not known. This rearrangement joins TRBV10-3 to TRBJ1-2; 7 bases are a match to TRBD1. This TCR came from an adult who was a healthcare worker with PCR-confirmed SARS-CoV-2 infection or an uninfected control (not recorded which). Specimen: whole blood, collected at baseline. This chain's CDR3 is CAISGQGFGYGYTF. The CDR3 DNA reads TGTGCCATCAGTGGACAGGGCTTTGGCTATGGCTACACCTTC.